These 24 T cell receptor beta chains originate from one sample sequenced in a study of blood T cell repertoires in COVID-19. The protocol was immunoSEQ multiplex PCR, while the TCRdb copy is restricted to in-frame clones and leaves out a portion. The repertoire holds over 90,000 clones, roughly 82% seen once, with 6% to 7.5% in the top ten. Material: peripheral blood. The receptors derive from a man aged 45-65 years with active or convalescent COVID-19.

The chain links TRBV3-1 (or the pseudogene TRBV3-2) to TRBJ2-5; no clear D gene. This CDR3 has 12 residues. Deletions cut 3 bases from V and 5 bases from J, with 7 bases between. Germline V gives CDR1 LGHDT, CDR2 YNNKEL (reference sequence). The CDR3 loop is CASSHPPETQYF. The CDR3 DNA follows: TGTGCCAGCAGCCACCCCCCGGAGACCCAGTACTTC.

This chain links TRBV7-2 with TRBJ2-3, with 16 bases that match TRBD2. Germline V CDR1 and CDR2: SGHTA, FQGNSA. J lost 4 bases, V lost 6 bases, and 7 bases had no gene match. The CDR3 has 17 amino acids. In DNA form, the CDR3 reads TGTGCCAGCAGTTCGGGACTAGCGGGGGGGCCGTCAGATACGCAGTATTTT. Its protein product is CASSSGLAGGPSDTQYF.

The chain is built from TRBV15 and TRBJ1-1, with D maybe TRBD1 (6 bases). The CDR3 is made up of 14 amino acids. Trimming took off 5 bases at V and 5 bases at J, with 15 bases between the two ends. The germline V gene has CDR1 LNHNV and CDR2 YYDKDF (reference sequence). In DNA, the CDR3 is TGTGCCACCAGCCGGAACAGGGAGGGTACTGAAGCTTTCTTT. Encoded protein: CATSRNREGTEAFF.

The rearrangement links TRBV18 to TRBJ1-6; D is unresolved. The V end was cut by 3 bases, the J end by 9 bases, with 12 bases between. The CDR3 sequence is 14 residues long. Germline assignment: CDR1 KGHSH and CDR2 LQKENI. The CDR3 nucleotides are TGTGCCAGCTCACCCTCTCCTATAAGTTCACCCCTCCACTTT. Its protein is CASSPSPISSPLHF.

This clone appeared a few times. The chain carries TRBV6-5 and TRBJ1-2; D unclear. Per the germline V gene, CDR1 is MNHEY and CDR2 is SVGAGI. The CDR3 is 13 residues long. V lost 6 bases to trimming and J lost 6 bases, with 14 bases between them. CDR3 region: CASRIRRGDGYTF. The CDR3 nucleotides are TGTGCCAGCAGGATCAGACGGGGTGATGGCTACACCTTC.

The chain combines TRBV5-1 with TRBJ2-7; 7 bases are a match to TRBD1. Germline assignment: CDR1 SGHRS and CDR2 YFSETQ. This CDR3 has 15 amino acids. J gave up 2 bases and V 4 bases, and 9 bases lay outside the gene matches. CDR3: CASSGGTVYTYEQYF. The CDR3 DNA reads as TGCGCCAGCAGCGGTGGGACAGTATATACCTACGAGCAGTACTTC.

The chain is built from TRBV28 and TRBJ1-4; D not resolved. The length of the CDR3 is 12 residues. The germline gives CDR1 MDHEN, CDR2 SYDVKM. Trimming removed 8 bases at V and 10 bases at J, with 14 bases between. CDR3 in DNA: TGTGCCAGCGGGCTATTGGCTGGAAAACTGTTTTTT. Translating gives CASGLLAGKLFF.

The chain uses TRBV11-2 and TRBJ2-3, with 7 bases lining up with TRBD2. The ends lost 0 bases at V and 4 bases at J; junction bases unmatched: 4. From germline, CDR1 is SGHAT and CDR2 FQNNGV. The CDR3 has 15 residues. CDR3 in DNA: TGTGCCAGCAGCTTAGAAGGGAGGGGTTCAGATACGCAGTATTTT. Translating it yields CASSLEGRGSDTQYF.

The chain has TRBV3-1 (or the pseudogene TRBV3-2) and TRBJ1-2; D might be TRBD1 (6 bases). The CDR3 runs 13 residues. Germline V gene sequence: CDR1 LGHDT, CDR2 YNNKEL (reference sequence). The V end lost 4 bases, the J end lost 7 bases, and 13 bases lay between the germline ends. DNA of the CDR3: TGTGCCAGCAGCCGAGAAGGGGGAAGTGGCTACACCTTC. Translating it yields CASSREGGSGYTF.

The chain uses TRBV6-2 or TRBV6-3 and TRBJ2-7; a weak D match, TRBD1 (5 bases). V shed 6 bases and J shed 2 bases, with 14 bases lying between them. Germline CDR1 reads MNHEY; CDR2 reads SVGEGT. This CDR3 spans 14 amino acids. CDR3 amino acids: CASSPDSVPYEQYF. The CDR3 DNA reads as TGTGCCAGCAGCCCCGACAGTGTTCCCTACGAGCAGTACTTC.

V and J are TRBV6-5 and TRBJ1-5; 7 nucleotides line up with TRBD1. Germline-derived CDR1 and CDR2 are MNHEY and SVGAGI. The length of the CDR3 is 14 residues. The ends lost 6 bases at V and 3 bases at J; junction bases unmatched: 5. The CDR3 bases are TGTGCCAGCAGGGCTGGACAGGTCAATCAGCCCCAGCATTTT. Translating it yields CASRAGQVNQPQHF.

The V call is TRBV6-6, the J call TRBJ2-1, with D perhaps TRBD2 (6 bases). The CDR3 length is 14 residues. The V gene lost 7 bases and the J gene lost 0 bases, with 10 bases spanning the gap. The germline gives CDR1 MNHNY, CDR2 SVGAGI (reference sequence). The CDR3 DNA reads TGTGCCAGCATCCACGGGAGCTCCTACAATGAGCAGTTCTTC. The encoded protein is CASIHGSSYNEQFF.

The genes are TRBV19 and TRBJ2-1; tentatively, D is TRBD2 (5 bases). Per the germline V gene, CDR1 is LNHDA and CDR2 is SQIVND (reference sequence). The CDR3 runs to 15 residues. V gave up 7 bases and J gave up 0 bases, with 13 bases separating them. DNA for the CDR3: TGTGCCAGTACCCTGGACTGGAGCTCCTACAATGAGCAGTTCTTC. It encodes CASTLDWSSYNEQFF.

The chain couples TRBV25-1 to TRBJ1-2, with 8 bases matching TRBD1. Germline V gene sequence: CDR1 MGHDK, CDR2 SYGVNS. The CDR3 has 13 residues. J was trimmed by 3 bases and V by 7 bases; bases with no gene match: 4. CDR3 region: CASTGQGYYGYTF. The CDR3 DNA sequence: TGTGCCAGCACCGGACAGGGCTACTATGGCTACACCTTC.

This chain links TRBV7-8 with TRBJ2-3; D remains ambiguous. The CDR3 has 16 residues. Germline V CDR1 and CDR2: SGHVS, FQNEAQ. V lost 0 bases and J 0 bases, leaving 10 bases between the germline ends. The CDR3 nucleotides read TGTGCCAGCAGCTTAGCGACAAGGATAAGCACAGATACGCAGTATTTT. It is translated as CASSLATRISTDTQYF.

The genes are TRBV19 and TRBJ2-2; tentative D call: TRBD2 (5 bases). V dropped 4 bases and J dropped 1 base, with 10 bases sitting between them. The CDR3 has 15 residues. Germline CDR1 is LNHDA and CDR2 is SQIVND (reference sequence). The CDR3: CASSTLAVNTGELFF. Here the CDR3 DNA reads TGTGCCAGTAGTACTCTAGCCGTGAACACCGGGGAGCTGTTTTTT.

The CDR3 sequence: CASSPSGAYRGNTIYF. CDR3 sequence (DNA): TGTGCCAGCTCACCCTCAGGGGCTTACCGAGGAAACACCATATATTTT. The V call is TRBV18, the J call TRBJ1-3, with D possibly TRBD1 on 6 matching bases. The CDR3 consists of 16 residues. Per the germline V gene, CDR1 is KGHSH and CDR2 is LQKENI. V was shortened by 3 bases and J by 4 bases, with 16 bases between the two germline ends.

The CDR3 here is CASSQDRGNQETQYF. CDR3 coding DNA: TGCGCCAGCAGCCAAGATCGGGGAAACCAAGAGACCCAGTACTTC. The chain joins TRBV4-1 to TRBJ2-5; possibly TRBD2 for D (5 bases). Trimming stripped 0 bases from V and 0 bases from J, with 8 bases between. The germline V gene encodes CDR1 MGHRA and CDR2 YSYEKL. The CDR3 is made up of 15 amino acids.

As concerns this clone: The sample holds other DNA sequences that translate to the same CDR3. The rearrangement links TRBV11-2 to TRBJ2-7, with TRBD1 matching over 10 bases. V lost 1 base, J lost 0 bases, and 0 bases stayed unmatched. Per the germline V gene, CDR1 is SGHAT and CDR2 is FQNNGV. The CDR3 has 15 residues. Here the CDR3 DNA reads TGTGCCAGCAGCTTAGGGACAGGGGGCTCCTACGAGCAGTACTTC. This sequence encodes CASSLGTGGSYEQYF.

Here the CDR3 reads CASSQGTGSQETQYF. The DNA of the CDR3 is TGCGCCAGCAGCCAAGGCACGGGGAGCCAAGAGACCCAGTACTTC. The V call is TRBV4-1, the J call TRBJ2-5; perhaps TRBD2 as D (5 bases). The V gene's germline CDR1 is MGHRA and CDR2 YSYEKL. V dropped 1 base and J dropped 1 base, with 10 bases sitting between them. The CDR3 covers 15 residues.

The rearrangement joins TRBV6-4 to TRBJ2-2; the match to TRBD1 covers 8 bases. This CDR3 has 15 amino acids. Germline CDR1 is MRHNA and CDR2 is SNTAGT. The V gene end was trimmed by 3 bases and the J gene end by 6 bases; junction bases not matched to a gene: 6. The CDR3 region has the DNA TGTGCCAGCAGTGAAACAGGGGGGAAGGCCGGGGAGCTGTTTTTT. This encodes CASSETGGKAGELFF.

This clone was seen more than once but under ten times. The chain employs TRBV28 and TRBJ1-4, with unresolved D. Germline lookup yields CDR1 MDHEN and CDR2 SYDVKM. Trimming removed 2 bases from V and 5 bases from J, with 9 bases in between. The CDR3 is 14 amino acids. The CDR3 is CASSLGGLNEKLFF. Written as DNA, the CDR3 is TGTGCCAGCAGTTTAGGAGGGCTAAATGAAAAACTGTTTTTT. Filled out from reference TRBV28 and TRBJ1-4, the complete variable domain reads DVKVTQSSRYLVKRTGEKVFLECVQDMDHENMFWYRQDPGLGLRLIYFSYDVKMKEKGDIPEGYSVSREKKERFSLILESASTNQTSMYLCASSLGGLNEKLFFGSGTQLSVL.

The chain has TRBV19 and TRBJ2-5, with TRBD1 matching 8 bases. This CDR3 has 13 residues. Germline V gives CDR1 LNHDA, CDR2 SQIVND (reference sequence). V dropped 4 bases and J dropped 5; count of bases not matched to a gene: 3. CDR3 coding DNA: TGTGCCAGTAGTAGGGGGGACAGGGAGACCCAGTACTTC. Its translation is CASSRGDRETQYF.

V and J are TRBV6-6 and TRBJ2-2, with 16 bases fitting TRBD2. The CDR3 sequence is 16 residues long. With V trimmed by 6 bases and J by 5 bases, 3 bases remained unmatched. The V gene's germline CDR1 is MNHNY and CDR2 SVGAGI (reference sequence). The CDR3 loop reads CASRGLAGGPTGELFF. CDR3 sequence (DNA): TGTGCCAGCAGGGGACTAGCGGGGGGGCCGACCGGGGAGCTGTTTTTT.